These T cell receptor beta chains were read from a single sample in a study of blood T cell repertoires in COVID-19. The repertoire was sequenced with immunoSEQ multiplex PCR; TCRdb's copy has only in-frame clones and lacks some. The table includes roughly 71,000 clones, 84% detected once. Sequences were obtained from peripheral blood. The receptors derive from a man in his fifties or sixties with active COVID-19. Both conserved end residues are part of each CDR3. D genes are given only for firm matches. Part of the rows lack a size; the others show once, few, many or a class for expanded clones.

J gene	D gene	clone size	V gene	CDR3 DNA	CDR3 protein
TRBJ1-6	.	.	TRBV5-8	TGTGCCAGCAGCGGTCGCGAGATTTCACCCCTCCACTTT	CASSGREISPLHF
TRBJ2-5	TRBD2	.	TRBV5-1	TGCGCCAGCAGCTTGATTCCCGGGACTAGCGGGGAGCTGGCCCAGTACTTC	CASSLIPGTSGELAQYF
TRBJ1-2	TRBD1	.	TRBV5-1	TGCGCCAGCAGCCCCGCGACAGGGTGGAACTATGGCTACACCTTC	CASSPATGWNYGYTF
TRBJ2-2	.	.	TRBV6-6	TGTGCCAGCAGTTACTTGCTGGACAATTATGCCGGGGAGCTGTTTTTT	CASSYLLDNYAGELFF
TRBJ2-7	TRBD2	.	TRBV6-8	TGTGCCAGCAGTCCTCGAGCTAGCGGGAGCGGCGAGCAGTACTTC	CASSPRASGSGEQYF
TRBJ2-7	TRBD2	.	TRBV18	TGTGCCAGCTCACCAGTGACTAGCGGCTACGAGCAGTACTTC	CASSPVTSGYEQYF
TRBJ2-1	TRBD1	.	TRBV30	TGTGCCTGGAGTGGACAGGGCAATGAGCAGTTCTTC	CAWSGQGNEQFF
TRBJ1-2	TRBD1	.	TRBV19	TGTGCCATAAGGCCAGGGGGCGAAGGCTACACCTTC	CAIRPGGEGYTF
TRBJ1-4	TRBD1	.	TRBV14	TGTGCCAGCAGCCAAGGGACAGGGCCCCTTGAAAAACTGTTTTTT	CASSQGTGPLEKLFF
TRBJ2-1	TRBD2	.	TRBV9	TGTGCCAGCAGCGTAGAGCCGGGGAGGGTTGAGCAGTTCTTC	CASSVEPGRVEQFF
TRBJ2-7	TRBD1	.	TRBV6-1	TGTGCCAGCAGTGAAGCGGGGACAGGGCACGAGCAGTACTTC	CASSEAGTGHEQYF
TRBJ1-2	.	.	TRBV19	TGTGCCAGTAGTATTGGATTGGGCAGCCCCCTCTATGGCTACACCTTC	CASSIGLGSPLYGYTF
TRBJ2-3	.	.	TRBV5-4	TGTGCCAGCAGCTTGGCCCGGGCAGATACGCAGTATTTT	CASSLARADTQYF
TRBJ1-6	.	.	TRBV5-6	TGTGCCAGCAGCTTGGAAGGGGCGGGGGCCAATTCACCCCTCCACTTT	CASSLEGAGANSPLHF
TRBJ2-5	.	.	TRBV9	TGTGCCAGCAGCGTAGATTATAGAACGGAGACCCAGTACTTC	CASSVDYRTETQYF
TRBJ1-4	.	.	TRBV30	TGTGCCTGGAGCGTGGAGACGCCGAAACTGTTTTTT	CAWSVETPKLFF
TRBJ2-1	.	.	TRBV6-5	TGTGCCAGCAGTCCCCACAGTTTCGACTACAATGAGCAGTTCTTC	CASSPHSFDYNEQFF
TRBJ2-5	.	.	TRBV13	TGTGCCAGCAGACAACAGGGTGGCGAGACCCAGTACTTC	CASRQQGGETQYF
TRBJ1-2	TRBD1	.	TRBV6-5	TGTGCCAGCAGCACAGGGGGCTGGGGCTACACCTTC	CASSTGGWGYTF
TRBJ1-2	TRBD1	.	TRBV6-5	TGTGCCAGCAGCCTCCGACAGGGGGCGGGTGGCTACACCTTC	CASSLRQGAGGYTF
TRBJ2-1	TRBD1	.	TRBV24-1	TGTGCCACCAGTGACCCCGGGACAGGGGCTCAGCAGTTCTTC	CATSDPGTGAQQFF
TRBJ2-7	TRBD2	.	TRBV3-1/TRBV3-2	TGTGCCAGCAGCCACTCAGCGGGGCTTGGGTACGAGCAGTACTTC	CASSHSAGLGYEQYF
TRBJ2-7	.	.	TRBV7-6	TGTGCCAGCAGCTTTGGGGGGGGGCCCTACGAGCAGTACTTC	CASSFGGGPYEQYF
TRBJ1-2	.	.	TRBV7-2	TGTGCCAGCAGACCCGCGGGCTTCAACTATGGCTACACCTTC	CASRPAGFNYGYTF
TRBJ2-7	TRBD2	few	TRBV4-1	TGCGCCAGCAGCCGTACTAGCGGGGGGGAATCCTACGAGCAGTACTTC	CASSRTSGGESYEQYF
TRBJ2-7	TRBD1	.	TRBV6-2/TRBV6-3	TGTGCCAGCAGTTACTCAGGGACAGTCTACGAGCAGTACTTC	CASSYSGTVYEQYF
TRBJ2-7	TRBD1	.	TRBV19	TGTGCCAGTAGTCCCGGACAGGGGGGGCCCTACGAGCAGTACTTC	CASSPGQGGPYEQYF
TRBJ2-5	TRBD2	.	TRBV13	TGTGCCAGCAGCTCGCGGGAGGGCCATCTCGGGGAGACCCAGTACTTC	CASSSREGHLGETQYF
TRBJ2-5	TRBD1	.	TRBV2	TGTGCCAGCAGCCGAGACAGGGGGCGCGCGGAGACCCAGTACTTC	CASSRDRGRAETQYF
TRBJ2-5	.	once	TRBV5-1	TGCGCCAGCAGCCCCGGACTGGACTCCCATGAAGAGACCCAGTACTTC	CASSPGLDSHEETQYF
TRBJ2-3	.	.	TRBV10-1	TGCGCCAGCAGTGATACGGGGAGAAGCACAGATACGCAGTATTTT	CASSDTGRSTDTQYF
TRBJ2-7	.	.	TRBV19	TGTGCCAGTAGTATGTATTGGCAGTCCTACGAGCAGTACTTC	CASSMYWQSYEQYF
TRBJ2-2	TRBD2	.	TRBV12-5	TGTGCTAGTGGCGCTAGCGGAGCGAACACCGGGGAGCTGTTTTTT	CASGASGANTGELFF
TRBJ2-1	.	.	TRBV29-1	TGCAGCGTTGTTGGACAGCACTACAATGAGCAGTTCTTC	CSVVGQHYNEQFF
TRBJ2-7	.	few	TRBV6-2/TRBV6-3	TGTGCCAGCAGTTACTCCCCCAACGAGCAGTACTTC	CASSYSPNEQYF
TRBJ2-2	.	.	TRBV2	TGTGCCAGCAGTTTACAGGGAACCGGGGAGCTGTTTTTT	CASSLQGTGELFF
TRBJ1-1	.	.	TRBV29-1	TGCAGCGTTGGACAGAGCACTGAAGCTTTCTTT	CSVGQSTEAFF
TRBJ2-3	TRBD2	.	TRBV2	TGTGCCAGCAAGTATAGCGGGAGGACGCCCTCTTGGACAGATACGCAGTATTTT	CASKYSGRTPSWTDTQYF
TRBJ1-4	.	.	TRBV6-5	TGTGCCAGCAGTTACATGGGGGGGTCTAATGAAAAACTGTTTTTT	CASSYMGGSNEKLFF
TRBJ1-2	.	.	TRBV2	TGTGCCAGCAGTGGGCAAGACCCCAGGGGCTACACCTTC	CASSGQDPRGYTF
TRBJ2-1	TRBD2	once	TRBV5-4	TGTGCCAGCAGCCAATGGGCGGGAGGGACTGATGAGCAGTTCTTC	CASSQWAGGTDEQFF
TRBJ2-1	TRBD2	once	TRBV24-1	TGTGCCACCAGTGCGGGCGGGAGCTACAATGAGCAGTTCTTC	CATSAGGSYNEQFF
TRBJ2-3	.	.	TRBV30	TGTGCCTGGAGTGGGGGGGAGTCTAGCACAGATACGCAGTATTTT	CAWSGGESSTDTQYF
TRBJ2-7	TRBD1	.	TRBV27	TGTGCCAGCAGTTTTTTTCAGGGGGCTGGGTACGAGCAGTACTTC	CASSFFQGAGYEQYF
TRBJ2-1	.	.	TRBV5-6	TGTGCCAGCAGCTTGGCTCCAGGGCTGGGCCTAAAGCAGTTCTTC	CASSLAPGLGLKQFF
TRBJ2-3	.	.	TRBV25-1	TGTGCCAGCAGTCCCCTGGGAGGAATCACAGATACGCAGTATTTT	CASSPLGGITDTQYF
TRBJ1-5	.	.	TRBV12-3/TRBV12-4	TGTGCCAGCAGTCCCCAGGGGCCAGTACAGCATTTT	CASSPQGPVQHF
TRBJ2-7	TRBD2	.	TRBV7-6	TGTGCCAGCAGCTTTGGGCGGGAGGGACCCTACGAGCAGTACTTC	CASSFGREGPYEQYF
TRBJ1-5	.	.	TRBV4-2	TGTGCCAGCAGCCGATCGGCAGGGAATCAGCCCCAGCATTTT	CASSRSAGNQPQHF
TRBJ2-3	.	.	TRBV9	TGTGCCAGCAGCGTGCGGGGTACGGAAACAGATACGCAGTATTTT	CASSVRGTETDTQYF
TRBJ1-4	.	.	TRBV7-9	TGTGCCAGCAGCTGGACAGTTGACTCCGAAAAACTGTTTTTT	CASSWTVDSEKLFF
TRBJ2-2	TRBD2	few	TRBV9	TGTGCCAGCAGCGTAGCAGCTAGCGGGGGATTCCCGAACACCGGGGAGCTGTTTTTT	CASSVAASGGFPNTGELFF
TRBJ2-3	.	.	TRBV19	TGTGCCAGTAGTACCCTAGCCGCAGATACGCAGTATTTT	CASSTLAADTQYF
TRBJ2-3	.	.	TRBV4-2	TGTGCCAGCAGCCAAGATCGAGAGGATACGCAGTATTTT	CASSQDREDTQYF
TRBJ1-1	TRBD1	.	TRBV6-5	TGTGCCAGCAGCACCTACTCGACAGGGGGCAAGACTTTCTTT	CASSTYSTGGKTFF
TRBJ1-2	.	.	TRBV29-1	TGCAGCGTTGAAGGGGGGGTCTATGGCTACACCTTC	CSVEGGVYGYTF